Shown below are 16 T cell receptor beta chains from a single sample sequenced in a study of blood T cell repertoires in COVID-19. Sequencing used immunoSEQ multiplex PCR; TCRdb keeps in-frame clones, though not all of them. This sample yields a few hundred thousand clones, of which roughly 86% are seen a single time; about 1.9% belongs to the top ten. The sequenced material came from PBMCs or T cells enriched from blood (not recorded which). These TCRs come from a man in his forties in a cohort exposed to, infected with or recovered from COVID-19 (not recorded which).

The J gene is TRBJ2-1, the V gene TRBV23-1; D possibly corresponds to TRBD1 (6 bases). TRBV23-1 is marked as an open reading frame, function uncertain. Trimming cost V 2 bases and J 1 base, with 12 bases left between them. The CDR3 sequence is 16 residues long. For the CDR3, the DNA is TGCGCCAGCAGTCAACCTAGGGGACATTCCTACAATGAGCAGTTCTTC. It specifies CASSQPRGHSYNEQFF.

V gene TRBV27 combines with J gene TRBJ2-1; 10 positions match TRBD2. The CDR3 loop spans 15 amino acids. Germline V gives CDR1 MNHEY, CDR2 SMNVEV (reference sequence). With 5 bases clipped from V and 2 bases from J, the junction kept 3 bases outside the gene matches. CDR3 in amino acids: CASSISGRAYNEQFF. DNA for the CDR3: TGTGCCAGCAGTATAAGCGGGAGGGCCTACAATGAGCAGTTCTTC.

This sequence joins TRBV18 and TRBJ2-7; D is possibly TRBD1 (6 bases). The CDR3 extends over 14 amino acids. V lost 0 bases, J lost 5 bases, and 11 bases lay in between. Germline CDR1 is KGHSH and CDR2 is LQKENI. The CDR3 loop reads CASSPPGARDEQYF. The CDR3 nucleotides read TGTGCCAGCTCACCACCGGGGGCGCGGGACGAGCAGTACTTC.

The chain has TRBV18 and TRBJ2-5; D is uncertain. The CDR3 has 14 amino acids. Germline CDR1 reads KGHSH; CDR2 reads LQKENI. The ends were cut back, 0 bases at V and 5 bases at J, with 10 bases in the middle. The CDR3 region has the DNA TGTGCCAGCTCACCACCGGAGAGTCGGGAGACCCAGTACTTC. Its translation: CASSPPESRETQYF.

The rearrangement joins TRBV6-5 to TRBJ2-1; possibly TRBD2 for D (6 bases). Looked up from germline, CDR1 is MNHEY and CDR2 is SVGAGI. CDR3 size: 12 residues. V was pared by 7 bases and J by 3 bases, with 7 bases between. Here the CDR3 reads CASKDYYNEQFF. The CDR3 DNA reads TGTGCCAGCAAGGACTACTACAATGAGCAGTTCTTC.

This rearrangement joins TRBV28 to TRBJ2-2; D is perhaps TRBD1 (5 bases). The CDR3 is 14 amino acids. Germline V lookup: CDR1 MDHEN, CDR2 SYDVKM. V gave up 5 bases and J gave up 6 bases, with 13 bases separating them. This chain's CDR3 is CASSPEAGSGELFF. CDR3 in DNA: TGTGCCAGCAGTCCCGAAGCAGGGTCCGGGGAGCTGTTTTTT.

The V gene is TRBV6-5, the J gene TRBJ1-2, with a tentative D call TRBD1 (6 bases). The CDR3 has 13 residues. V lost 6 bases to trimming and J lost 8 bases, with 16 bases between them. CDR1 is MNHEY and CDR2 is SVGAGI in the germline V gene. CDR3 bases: TGTGCCAGCAGGGAGCATAACAGGGAGGGCTACACCTTC. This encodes CASREHNREGYTF.

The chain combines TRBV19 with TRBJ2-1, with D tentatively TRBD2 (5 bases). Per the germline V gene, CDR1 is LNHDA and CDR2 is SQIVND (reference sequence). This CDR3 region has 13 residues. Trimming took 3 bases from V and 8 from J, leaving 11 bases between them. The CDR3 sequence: CASSMRGYHEQFF. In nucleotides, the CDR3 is TGTGCCAGTAGTATGAGAGGGTACCATGAGCAGTTCTTC.

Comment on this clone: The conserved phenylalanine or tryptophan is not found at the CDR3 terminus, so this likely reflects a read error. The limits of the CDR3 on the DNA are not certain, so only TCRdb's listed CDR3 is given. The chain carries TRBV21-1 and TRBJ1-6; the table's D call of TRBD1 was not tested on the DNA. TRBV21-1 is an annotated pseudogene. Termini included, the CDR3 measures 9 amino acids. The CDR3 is CASSKGAPI.

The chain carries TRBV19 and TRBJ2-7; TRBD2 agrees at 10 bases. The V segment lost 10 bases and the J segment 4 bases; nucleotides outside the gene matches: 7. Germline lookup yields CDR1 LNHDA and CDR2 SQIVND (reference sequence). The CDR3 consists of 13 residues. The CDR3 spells CATVAGGSYEQYF. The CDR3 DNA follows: TGTGCCACGGTAGCGGGAGGATCATACGAGCAGTACTTC.

The CDR3 protein is CASSPHQGNTEAFF. In nucleotides, the CDR3 is TGTGCCAGCAGCCCCCATCAGGGGAACACTGAAGCTTTCTTT. The chain joins TRBV7-3 to TRBJ1-1, with D perhaps TRBD1 (5 bases). The germline V gene encodes CDR1 SGHTA and CDR2 FQGTGA. Trimming left V 5 bases short and J 1 base short, with 11 bases between. CDR3 length: 14 residues.

This chain's CDR3 is CASRPPGLGYNEQFF. In nucleotides, the CDR3 is TGTGCCAGCAGGCCTCCAGGCCTCGGCTACAATGAGCAGTTCTTC. The chain has TRBV16 and TRBJ2-1; unclear D gene. From germline, CDR1 is KGHSY and CDR2 FQNENV. The CDR3 contains 15 residues. Trimming stripped 6 bases from V and 3 bases from J, with 15 bases between.

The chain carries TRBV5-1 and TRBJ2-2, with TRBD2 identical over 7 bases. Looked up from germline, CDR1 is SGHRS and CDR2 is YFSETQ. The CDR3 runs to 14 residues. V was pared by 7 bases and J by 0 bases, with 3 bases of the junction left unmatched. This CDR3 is CASQAGPNTGELFF. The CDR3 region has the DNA TGCGCCAGCCAAGCGGGACCGAACACCGGGGAGCTGTTTTTT.

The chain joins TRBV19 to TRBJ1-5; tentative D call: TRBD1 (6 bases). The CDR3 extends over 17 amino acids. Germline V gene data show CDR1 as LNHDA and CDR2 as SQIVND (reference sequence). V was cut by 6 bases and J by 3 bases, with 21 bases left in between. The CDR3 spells CASRRKDRHTVNQPQHF. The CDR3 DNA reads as TGTGCCAGTAGAAGAAAGGACAGACATACGGTCAATCAGCCCCAGCATTTT. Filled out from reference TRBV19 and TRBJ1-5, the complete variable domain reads DGGITQSPKYLFRKEGQNVTLSCEQNLNHDAMYWYRQDPGQGLRLIYYSQIVNDFQKGDIAEGYSVSREKKESFPLTVTSAQKNPTAFYLCASRRKDRHTVNQPQHFGDGTRLSIL.

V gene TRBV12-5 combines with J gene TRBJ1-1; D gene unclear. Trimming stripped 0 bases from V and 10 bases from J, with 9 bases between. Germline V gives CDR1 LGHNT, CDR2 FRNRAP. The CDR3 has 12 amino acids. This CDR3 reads CASGLVWSVAFF. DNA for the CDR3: TGTGCTAGTGGTTTGGTATGGTCAGTAGCTTTCTTT. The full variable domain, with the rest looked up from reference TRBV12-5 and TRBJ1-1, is DARVTQTPRHKVTEMGQEVTMRCQPILGHNTVFWYRQTMMQGLELLAYFRNRAPLDDSGMPKDRFSAEMPDATLATLKIQPSEPRDSAVYFCASGLVWSVAFFGQGTRLTVV.

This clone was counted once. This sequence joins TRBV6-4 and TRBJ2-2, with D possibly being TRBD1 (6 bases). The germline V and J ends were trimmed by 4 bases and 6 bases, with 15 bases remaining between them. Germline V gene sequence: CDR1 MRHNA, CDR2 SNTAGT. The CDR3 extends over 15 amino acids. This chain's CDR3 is CASSVETGMAGELFF. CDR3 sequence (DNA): TGTGCCAGCAGTGTGGAGACAGGAATGGCCGGGGAGCTGTTTTTT.